This T cell receptor beta chain was recovered during a study of T cell repertoires in cytomegalovirus infection. Study-wide context: Recently identified HLA-C-restricted and well-studied HLA-B-restricted CMV epitopes were used. From public TCR beta signatures came an indication of both CMV infection and matching HLA type. Findings of the study overall: Cumulative public TCR beta family frequency identified CMV carriers with the relevant HLA. Clonotypes of TCR beta that were HLA-C-restricted and CMV-specific dominated the ex vivo response.

For this clonotype: Its antigen is as yet unknown.

CDR1 and CDR2 from the germline V gene are SGHTA and FQGTGA. This CDR3 comprises 13 residues. J gave up 3 bases and V 8 bases, and 4 bases lay outside the gene matches. TCRdb reanalysed the reads using MiXCR and keeps one entry per CDR3 protein. Here the sample spans 250,000 to 300,000 distinct CDR3 sequences, 20% to 25% being singletons. The sequence derives from a human donor in good health (CMV status not recorded). Some clones in this sample may be carry-over from other donors' samples. The rearrangement uses TRBV7-3 and TRBJ1-1; 9 bases align to TRBD1. Sequences were derived from cultured PBMCs, sampled from culture after CMV antigen stimulation. Written as DNA, the CDR3 is TGTGCCAGCGGATGGACAGGGGACACTGAAGCTTTCTTT. Its protein is CASGWTGDTEAFF.